This TCR beta chain was profiled in a study of T cell responses to AZD1222 COVID-19 vaccine. Study observations and caveats: Researchers report vaccine-associated CD4 TCRs spanning spike, with dominance at 160-218 and 743-854. Baseline seropositivity characterized only six AZD1222 recipients. Donors, mostly white British, included more females; clonal diversity was possibly underestimated. Spike-specific TCR breadth and depth rose after two AZD1222 doses.

Generated by immunoSEQ multiplex PCR, the TCRdb table keeps only in-frame clones and is missing some. The sample holds fewer than 110,000 clones, around nine tenths seen once. On this clone: The antigen is unknown.

Sequences were derived from peripheral blood, sampled on day 0 of AZD1222 vaccination. The clonotype originates from an adult in good health.

In DNA form, the CDR3 reads TGTGCCAGCAGTAAGAGTAGCTCCTACAATGAGCAGTTCTTC. This translates into CASSKSSSYNEQFF. The chain has TRBV25-1 and TRBJ2-1; D uncertain. CDR1 and CDR2 from the germline V gene are MGHDK and SYGVNS. The CDR3 sequence is 14 residues long. Trimming took off 5 bases at V and 0 bases at J, with 8 bases between the two ends.